This entry features one T cell receptor beta chain sequence. This clonotype was recorded many times. There is no known antigen for this receptor. Base quality data are lacking; no much larger clone is found one base away. CDR1 and CDR2 (SGHVS, FNYEAQ) derive from the germline V gene. V trim: 5 bases; J trim: 0 bases; unmatched bases: 11. From cysteine to phenylalanine, the CDR3 is 17 amino acids long. CDR3 DNA is the only sequence kept; it has 51 bases, read in frame from the first base. Donors were 35 to 40 systemically healthy Caucasian individuals from Russia aged roughly 6 to 100 years. Each donor gave 9.5 to 10 milliliters of peripheral blood, drawn into EDTA-treated Vacutainer tubes. Ficoll-Paque density-gradient centrifugation was used to isolate PBMCs, with at least 7 million per sample. Trizol reagent was used to extract total RNA from PBMCs, with at least 6 micrograms per sample. For every donor, an aliquot of PBMCs went through flow cytometry to measure the percentages of naive CD45RAhigh/CD27high T cells.

Library preparation used 5' RACE. Sequenced on an Illumina HiSeq 2500. A second PCR of about 7 to 12 cycles was run with a J-beta primer mix and a sample-barcoded 5' primer. Each TCR beta cDNA molecule received a unique molecular identifier from a template-switch 5' adaptor carrying 12 random nucleotides. At least 2.5 million CDR3-containing paired-end reads were obtained from each sample. First-strand cDNA synthesis was performed from all RNA using the Mint cDNA synthesis kit, with priming by a TRBC-specific oligonucleotide. Following uracil-DNA glycosylase treatment, all cDNA underwent a first 18-cycle PCR with the universal primers M1SS and BC2_uni_R. The paper's processing steps were these. For normalization, 1 million high-quality reads were randomly selected from each sample, with every read carrying a distinct molecular identifier. Instead of being binned into consensus sequences, reads with shared molecular identifiers were discarded. MiTCR, set to a Q25 quality threshold and the strictest error-elimination algorithm, was used for CDR3 identification, clonotype clustering and error correction. A nonparametric unseen species model with Euler transformation was used to estimate lower-bound total TCR beta diversity. The public reads were reanalyzed by TCRdb: fastp trimming at Q25, MiXCR alignment, in-frame beta chains only. Each entry merges the rows of one CDR3 protein and shows their most common DNA and genes. Here the V and J calls rest on TCRdb's processing, not on the authors' analysis. A total of roughly 700,000 distinct CDR3 sequences appear in this sample, roughly 32% of them only once. Jointly, the top ten make up about 16% of the sample.

This sample was included in a study of blood T cells in healthy people across ages (dated by TCRdb to the mid-2010s). Concerning the study at large: In model experiments, template switching captured about one uniquely barcoded TCR beta cDNA molecule for every two T cells. The donors were split into four age groups: young (average around 17 years), middle-aged (roughly 39), aged (over 55) and long-lived (approximately 80). Age-related changes in TCR beta repertoire diversity were measured in the study by deep sequencing normalized with unique cDNA molecular identifiers. To avoid experimental bias, donors of different ages were distributed randomly across sequencing lanes. Using the same blood draw, the study looked at two additional independent replicas of 1 million unique cDNA reads for two donors, one aged 18 to 29 and the other aged 80 or older. General findings and caveats noted by the study authors: Total diversity estimates from one million sequenced T cells were considered lower bounds and underestimates. Compared with the aged group, more naive CD4+ T cells, fewer expanded clones and increased TCR diversity were shown by the long-lived group, suggesting age selection. Observed TCR beta diversity per million T cells fell roughly linearly with age, and a significant reduction was already apparent by age roughly 41. Since profiling was done on bulk unsorted PBMCs, naive and antigen-experienced compartments could not be conclusively compared. A strong correlation was found between observed TCR beta diversity and the percentage of naive T cells measured by flow cytometry. Because the CMV infection status of the donors was unknown, age-related changes in expanded clonotypes may potentially have been confounded.

This receptor was taken from an elderly woman in good health. Donor details come from another sample of the same person, matched by shared clones. Sequences were obtained from blood. The chain couples TRBV7-6 to TRBJ2-3; 7 nucleotides in the junction match TRBD2. The CDR3 is CASSPLLSGESTDTQYF. The DNA reads TGTGCCAGCAGCCCACTTCTGAGCGGGGAAAGCACAGATACGCAGTATTTT.